Listed here are 6 T cell receptor beta chains from one sample, sequenced in a study of CD8 T cells in ankylosing spondylitis. Study outcomes and limitations: For ankylosing spondylitis blood, a TCR beta motif of under 10 highly homologous variants appeared characteristic.

The antigens of these receptors remain unknown. One entry per CDR3 protein, called by TCRdb with MiXCR from the 5' RACE reads. The sample has 450,000 to 550,000 distinct CDR3 sequences, 5.3% seen once. The sequenced material came from blood, either unsorted or a sorted T cell fraction (not recorded which). These receptors originate from a male donor with ankylosing spondylitis.

This clonotype showed up just once. A read error may explain this, as a much larger clone is one base away. V gene TRBV7-8 combines with J gene TRBJ1-2; D is unresolved. This CDR3 region has 14 residues. The germline V gene encodes CDR1 SGHVS and CDR2 FQNEAQ. Trimming shortened V by 2 bases and J by 2 bases, and 9 bases separated the two germline ends. The CDR3 bases are TGTGCCAGCAGCTTATTCGGGTGGAACTATGGCTACACCTTC. Its translation: CASSLFGWNYGYTF.

This clonotype was observed at least ten times. V usage is TRBV6-5 and J usage is TRBJ2-7; no definite D call. This CDR3 comprises 14 residues. V was shortened by 1 base and J by 2 bases, with 9 bases between the two germline ends. CDR1 is MNHEY, CDR2 SVGAGI, per germline. CDR3 coding DNA: TGTGCCAGCAGTTACTTGGAACCCGCCTACGAGCAGTACTTC. Protein: CASSYLEPAYEQYF.

In this sample, this clonotype turned up many times. J is TRBJ1-1 and V is TRBV29-1; D gene uncertain. Trimming shortened V by 6 bases and J by 3 bases, and 14 bases separated the two germline ends. Germline V gene data show CDR1 as SQVTM and CDR2 as ANQGSEA. This CDR3 spans 13 amino acids. This chain's CDR3 is CSVASIYYTEAFF. The CDR3 region has the DNA TGCAGCGTGGCGAGCATTTACTACACTGAAGCTTTCTTT.

This clonotype was detected ten times or more. CDR3 DNA sequence: TGCAGCGTTGTTACAGGGGACCTAGCCAAAAACATTCAGTACTTC. Its protein is CSVVTGDLAKNIQYF. This chain joins TRBV29-1 and TRBJ2-4; TRBD1 matches at 7 bases. Germline V CDR1 and CDR2: SQVTM, ANQGSEA. The V gene end was trimmed by 4 bases and the J gene end by 0 bases; junction bases not matched to a gene: 6. This CDR3 spans 15 amino acids.

The CDR3 spells CASSLLAGVSTYDEQFF. The CDR3 nucleotides are TGTGCCAGCAGCCTACTAGCGGGAGTCAGTACTTACGATGAGCAGTTCTTC. V and J are TRBV7-9 and TRBJ2-1; TRBD2 agrees at 11 bases. Germline-derived CDR1 and CDR2 are SEHNR and FQNEAQ (reference sequence). This CDR3 region has 17 residues. V gave up 5 bases and J gave up 8 bases; unmatched junction bases: 14.

This clonotype was detected ten times or more. The V and J genes are TRBV2 and TRBJ2-1; D remains ambiguous. Per germline, CDR1 SNHLY and CDR2 FYNNEI. The CDR3 covers 15 residues. V lost 1 base and J 0 bases, leaving 7 bases between the germline ends. The CDR3 is CASSEVGFSYNEQFF. CDR3 nucleotide sequence: TGTGCCAGCAGTGAAGTTGGATTCTCCTACAATGAGCAGTTCTTC.